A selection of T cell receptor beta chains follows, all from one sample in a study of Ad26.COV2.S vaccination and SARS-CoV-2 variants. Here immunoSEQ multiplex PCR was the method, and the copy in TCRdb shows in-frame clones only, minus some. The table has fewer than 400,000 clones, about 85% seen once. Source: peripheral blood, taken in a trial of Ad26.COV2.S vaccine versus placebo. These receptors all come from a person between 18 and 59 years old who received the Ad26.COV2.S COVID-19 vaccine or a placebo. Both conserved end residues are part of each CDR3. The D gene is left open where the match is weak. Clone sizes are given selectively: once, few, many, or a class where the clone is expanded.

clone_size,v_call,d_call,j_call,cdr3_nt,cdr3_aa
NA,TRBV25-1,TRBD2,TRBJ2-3,TGTGCCAGCAGTGATTCAGGAGCGGGGGACACAGATACGCAGTATTTT,CASSDSGAGDTDTQYF
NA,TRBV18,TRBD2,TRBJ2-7,TGTGCCAGCTCGCCGGGACTAGCGGGGAGCTCCTACGAGCAGTACTTC,CASSPGLAGSSYEQYF
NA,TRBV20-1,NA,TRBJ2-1,TGCAGTGCCCCTCGGGGTGACGAGCAGTTCTTC,CSAPRGDEQFF
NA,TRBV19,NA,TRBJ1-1,TGTGCCAGTAGTTTTGGAGATGAAGCTTTCTTT,CASSFGDEAFF
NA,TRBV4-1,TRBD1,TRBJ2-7,TGCGCCAGCAGCCAAGAATCAGGGGGTATCTACGAGCAGTACTTC,CASSQESGGIYEQYF
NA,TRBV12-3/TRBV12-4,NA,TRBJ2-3,TGTGCCAGCAGTTTGGAGGGCACAGATACGCAGTATTTT,CASSLEGTDTQYF
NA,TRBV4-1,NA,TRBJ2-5,TGCGCCAGCAGCCCCGAGCTCGACTCAGAGACCCAGTACTTC,CASSPELDSETQYF
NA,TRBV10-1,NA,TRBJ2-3,TGCGCCAGCTCGGGTCCGGTTAATGGGACTAGCACAGATACGCAGTATTTT,CASSGPVNGTSTDTQYF
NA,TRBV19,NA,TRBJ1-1,TGTGCCAGTAGTATAGTGCTGGGGGAGGTCCCTGAAGCTTTCTTT,CASSIVLGEVPEAFF
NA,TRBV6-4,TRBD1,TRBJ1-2,TGTGCCAGCAGCCCCGGGACAGGACAATATGGCTACACCTTC,CASSPGTGQYGYTF
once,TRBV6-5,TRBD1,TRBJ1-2,TGTGCCAGCACCTGGGACAGCGAATCCCCATACACCTTC,CASTWDSESPYTF
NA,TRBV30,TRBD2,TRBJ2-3,TGTGCCTGGAGTGGACTAGCGGGAGCCACAGATACGCAGTATTTT,CAWSGLAGATDTQYF
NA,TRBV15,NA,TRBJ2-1,TGTGCCACCAGCAGAGATGGGTCGGCCGACTGGAACAATGAGCAGTTCTTC,CATSRDGSADWNNEQFF
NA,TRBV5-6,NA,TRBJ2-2,NA,CASSFGEGIGELFF
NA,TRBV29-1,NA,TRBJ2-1,TGCAGCGTTGAACAGGGTGCCTACAATGAGCAGTTCTTC,CSVEQGAYNEQFF
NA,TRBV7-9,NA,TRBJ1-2,TGTGCCAGCAGCTTACAGGAGGCTTCCTATGGCTACACCTTC,CASSLQEASYGYTF
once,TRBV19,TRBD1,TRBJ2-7,TGTGCCAGTACCCCTTCACCCGACAGGGGATCCCACGAGCAGTACTTC,CASTPSPDRGSHEQYF
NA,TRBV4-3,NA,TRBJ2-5,TGCGCCAGCAGCGCCCACCCCGGGGCAGCTGAGACCCAGTACTTC,CASSAHPGAAETQYF
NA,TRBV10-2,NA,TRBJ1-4,TGCGCCAGCGGGGGAGGGGTTGAAAAACTGTTTTTT,CASGGGVEKLFF
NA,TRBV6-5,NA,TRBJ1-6,TGTGCCAGCAGCTACAGGCTTACTAATTCACCCCTCCACTTT,CASSYRLTNSPLHF
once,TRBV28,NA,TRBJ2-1,TGTGCCAGCAGGTCGGAATGGGAGCAGTTCTTC,CASRSEWEQFF
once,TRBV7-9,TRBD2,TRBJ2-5,TGTGCCAGCAGCTTCGAACTAGCGGGGGGACAAGAGACCCAGTACTTC,CASSFELAGGQETQYF
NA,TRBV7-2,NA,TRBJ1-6,TGTGCCAGCAGCGAGACAGAGACCTATAATTCACCCCTCCACTTT,CASSETETYNSPLHF
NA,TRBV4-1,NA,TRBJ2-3,TGCGCCAGCAGCCAAGACGTCGGCAGAACAGATACGCAGTATTTT,CASSQDVGRTDTQYF
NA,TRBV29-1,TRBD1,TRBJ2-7,TGCAGCGTTGAAGGGGGACAGGGGGGCTACGAGCAGTACTTC,CSVEGGQGGYEQYF
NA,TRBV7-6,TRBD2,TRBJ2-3,TGTGCCAGCAGCCCTAGTGCTAGCGGGGGATACACAGATACGCAGTATTTT,CASSPSASGGYTDTQYF
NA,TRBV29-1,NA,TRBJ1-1,TGCAGCGTTGAAGTATCCAGGGCGACTGAAGCTTTCTTT,CSVEVSRATEAFF
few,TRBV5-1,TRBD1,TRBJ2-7,TGCGCCAGCAGCTTGGCACCGGGACAGTCCTACGAGCAGTACTTC,CASSLAPGQSYEQYF
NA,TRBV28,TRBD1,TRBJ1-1,TGTGCCAGCAGTTTAGGGACAGTGAACACTGAAGCTTTCTTT,CASSLGTVNTEAFF
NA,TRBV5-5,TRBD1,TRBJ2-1,TGTGCCAGCCATACGCGGACAGGGGAATACAATGAGCAGTTCTTC,CASHTRTGEYNEQFF
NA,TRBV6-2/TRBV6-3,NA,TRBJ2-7,TGTGCCAGCAGTCGGGTAGGCGAGCAGTACTTC,CASSRVGEQYF
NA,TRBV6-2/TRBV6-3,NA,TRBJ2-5,TGTGCCAGCAGTTACTCGATAGAGGAAACAGGGAGGGCCCAAGAGACCCAGTACTTC,CASSYSIEETGRAQETQYF
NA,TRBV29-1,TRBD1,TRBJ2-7,TGCAGCGTTAGGGGGCCAGGGCCGAGCGACTCCTACGAGCAGTACTTC,CSVRGPGPSDSYEQYF
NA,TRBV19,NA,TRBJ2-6,TGTGCCAGTAGTATGAGGGGAGCCTTGAGCTCTGGGGCCAACGTCCTGACTTTC,CASSMRGALSSGANVLTF
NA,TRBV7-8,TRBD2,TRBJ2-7,TGTGCCAGCAGCTTAGAGGGACTAGCGGGGTTCCCCTACGAGCAGTACTTC,CASSLEGLAGFPYEQYF
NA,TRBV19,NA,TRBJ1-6,TGTGCCAGTAGCATCACGTCGGGGGTTGTATCACCCCTCCACTTT,CASSITSGVVSPLHF
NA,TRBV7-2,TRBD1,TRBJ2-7,TGTGCCAGCAGCTTAACCCGGACAGGGGACGAGCAGTACTTC,CASSLTRTGDEQYF
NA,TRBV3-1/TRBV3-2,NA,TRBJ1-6,TGTGCCAGCAGCCAAGGTTCCTATAATTCACCCCTCCACTTT,CASSQGSYNSPLHF
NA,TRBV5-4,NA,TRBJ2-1,TGTGCCAGCAGCTCACCGACAGACTACAATGAGCAGTTCTTC,CASSSPTDYNEQFF
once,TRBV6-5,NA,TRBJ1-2,TGTGCCAGCAGTTACTGGGACGGCCAGTCTAACTATGGCTACACCTTC,CASSYWDGQSNYGYTF
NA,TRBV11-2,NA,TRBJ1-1,TGTGCCAGCAGCACCTGGAGAGGAAAGAACACTGAAGCTTTCTTT,CASSTWRGKNTEAFF
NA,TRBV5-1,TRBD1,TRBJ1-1,TGCGCCAGCAGCTTGGACGGGACAGGGGCAGCTTTCTTT,CASSLDGTGAAFF
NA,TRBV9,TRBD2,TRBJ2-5,TGTGCCAGCAGCGTTGGACTAGCGGGGACCCAAGAGACCCAGTACTTC,CASSVGLAGTQETQYF
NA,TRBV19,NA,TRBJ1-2,TGTGCCAGTAGTAATCCGGGGGACCTAGGCGGCTACACCTTC,CASSNPGDLGGYTF
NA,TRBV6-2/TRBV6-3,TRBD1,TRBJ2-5,TGTGCCAGCAGTAAGACAGGGGGCCGAGAGACCCAGTACTTC,CASSKTGGRETQYF
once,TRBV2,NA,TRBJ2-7,TGTGCCAGCAGTGATATTTTCTCCCCCACCTACGAGCAGTACTTC,CASSDIFSPTYEQYF
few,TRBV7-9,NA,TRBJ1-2,TGTGCCAGCAGCAGACAGTACGACTATGGCTACACCTTC,CASSRQYDYGYTF
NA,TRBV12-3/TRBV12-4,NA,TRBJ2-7,TGTGCCAGCAGTGCGCGAGGCAACGAGCAGTACTTC,CASSARGNEQYF
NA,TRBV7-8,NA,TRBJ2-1,TGTGCCAGCAGCTTAGTAAGGGTAAGCTCCTACAATGAGCAGTTCTTC,CASSLVRVSSYNEQFF
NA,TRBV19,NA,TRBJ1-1,TGTGCCAGTTCACTTCTGAACACTGAAGCTTTCTTT,CASSLLNTEAFF
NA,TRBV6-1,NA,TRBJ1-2,TGTGCCAGCAGTGACACAGCCGCGAATTCTGGCTACACCTTC,CASSDTAANSGYTF
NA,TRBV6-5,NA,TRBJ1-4,TGTGCCAGCACCTTGACAGACGGAAAACTGTTTTTT,CASTLTDGKLFF
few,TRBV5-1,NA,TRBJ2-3,TGCGCCAGCAGCTTGGCAGATACGCAGTATTTT,CASSLADTQYF